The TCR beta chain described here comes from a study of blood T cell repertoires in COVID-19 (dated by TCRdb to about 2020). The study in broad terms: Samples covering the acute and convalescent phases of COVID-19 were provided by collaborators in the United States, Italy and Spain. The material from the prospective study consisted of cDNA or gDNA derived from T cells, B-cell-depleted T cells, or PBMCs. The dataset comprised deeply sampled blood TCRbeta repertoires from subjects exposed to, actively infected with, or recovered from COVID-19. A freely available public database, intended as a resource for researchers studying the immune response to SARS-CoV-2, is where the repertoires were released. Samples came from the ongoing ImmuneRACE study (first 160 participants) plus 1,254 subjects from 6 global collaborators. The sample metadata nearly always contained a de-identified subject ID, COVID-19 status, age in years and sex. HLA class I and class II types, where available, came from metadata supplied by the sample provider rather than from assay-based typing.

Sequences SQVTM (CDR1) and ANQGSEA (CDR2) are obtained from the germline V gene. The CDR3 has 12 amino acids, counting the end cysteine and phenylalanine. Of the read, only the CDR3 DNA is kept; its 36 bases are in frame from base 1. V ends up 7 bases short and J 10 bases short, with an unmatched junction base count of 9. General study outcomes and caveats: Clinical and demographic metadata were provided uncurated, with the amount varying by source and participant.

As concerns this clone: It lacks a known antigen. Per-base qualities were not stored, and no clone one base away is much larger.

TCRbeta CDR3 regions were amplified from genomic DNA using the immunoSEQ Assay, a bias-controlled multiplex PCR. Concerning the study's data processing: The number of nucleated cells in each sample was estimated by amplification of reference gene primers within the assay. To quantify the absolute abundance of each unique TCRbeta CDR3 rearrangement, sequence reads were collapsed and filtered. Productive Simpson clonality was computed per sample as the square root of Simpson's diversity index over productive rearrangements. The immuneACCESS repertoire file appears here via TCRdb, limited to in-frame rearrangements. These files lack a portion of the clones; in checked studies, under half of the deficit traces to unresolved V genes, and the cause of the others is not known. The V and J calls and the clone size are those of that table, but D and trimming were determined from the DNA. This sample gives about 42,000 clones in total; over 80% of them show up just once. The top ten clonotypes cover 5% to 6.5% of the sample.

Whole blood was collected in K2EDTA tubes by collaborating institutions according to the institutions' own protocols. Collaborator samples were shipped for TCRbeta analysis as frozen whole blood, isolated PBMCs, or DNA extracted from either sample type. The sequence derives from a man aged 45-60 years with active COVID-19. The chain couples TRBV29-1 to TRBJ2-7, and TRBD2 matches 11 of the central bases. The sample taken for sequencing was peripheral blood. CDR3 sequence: CSAGTSGGAQYF. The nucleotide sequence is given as TGCAGCGCGGGGACTAGCGGAGGAGCTCAGTACTTC.